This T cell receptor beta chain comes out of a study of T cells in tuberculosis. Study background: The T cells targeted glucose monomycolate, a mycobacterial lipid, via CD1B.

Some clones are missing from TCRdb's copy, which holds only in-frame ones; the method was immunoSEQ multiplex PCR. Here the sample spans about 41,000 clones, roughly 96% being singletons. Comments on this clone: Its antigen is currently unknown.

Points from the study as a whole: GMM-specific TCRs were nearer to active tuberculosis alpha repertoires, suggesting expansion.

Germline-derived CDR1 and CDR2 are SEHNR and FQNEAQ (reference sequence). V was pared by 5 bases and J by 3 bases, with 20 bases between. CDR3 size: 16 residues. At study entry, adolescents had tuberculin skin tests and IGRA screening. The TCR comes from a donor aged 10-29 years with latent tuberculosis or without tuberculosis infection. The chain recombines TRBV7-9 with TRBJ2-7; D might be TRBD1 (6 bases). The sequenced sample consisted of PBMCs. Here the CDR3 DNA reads TGTGCCAGCAGCCAGACGAGGGGGATGACGTTCTACGAGCAGTACTTC. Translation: CASSQTRGMTFYEQYF.